This note documents a single T cell receptor (beta chain) sequence. No antigen is known for it. In germline, CDR1 is MNHEY, CDR2 SVGAGI. CDR3 size: 12 residues. V lost 6 bases and J lost 6, with 8 bases in between. The data originate from a study of cytomegalovirus exposure and HLA in healthy donors. Primers included in the PCR were 60 Vbeta and 13 Jbeta primers. Assay used: immunoSEQ multiplex PCR; TCRdb lists only in-frame clones, some missing. The sample records around 150,000 clones, 79% being singletons. Study-level results: HLA allele associations emerged for around 16,000 TCR beta sequences in a later analysis, at 0.05 false discovery rate.

The chain joins TRBV6-5 to TRBJ2-2; the D is unclear. The material sequenced was PBMCs. The clonotype originates from a man aged 45-65 years in good health and CMV-seropositive. In DNA, the CDR3 is TGTGCCAGCAGCTCCTACTCCGGGGAGCTGTTTTTT. It encodes CASSSYSGELFF.